The next 15 T cell receptor beta chains were all read from a single sample in a study of a mutant IDH1 vaccine in newly diagnosed glioma (dated by TCRdb to the early 2020s). Per the publication, the time point label means: baseline, week 1 (first vaccination visit). The intended sense of this specimen's treatment or condition label: pre-vaccination baseline after standard-of-care therapy. The library was generated by the immunoSEQ multiplex PCR assay. TCRdb took over this immuneACCESS table, retaining in-frame rearrangements with V and J assigned. Such tables are incomplete; in checked studies, under half of the missing clones stem from an unresolved V gene, and the remainder is unexplained. Present in this sample are approximately 70,000 clones, 80% to 90% of which were seen just once. 2.9% of the sample rests with the top ten. This specimen consisted of PBMCs, obtained from a glioma patient treated with radiotherapy, temozolomide or both. The source is a man aged 30-40 years with glioma.

This clone was recorded only once. This chain links TRBV5-8 with TRBJ2-7, with D possibly matching TRBD2 (6 bases). Germline V gene lookup returns CDR1 SGHTS and CDR2 YDEGEE. CDR3 length: 15 amino acids. Trimming stripped 3 bases from V and 3 bases from J, with 16 bases between. The CDR3 nucleotides read TGTGCCAGCAGCTCCCAACCGGGGGTTGTCTACGAGCAGTACTTC. Amino acids: CASSSQPGVVYEQYF.

This chain links TRBV7-8 with TRBJ1-6, with D hard to call. Trimming shortened V by 5 bases and J by 13 bases, and 12 bases separated the two germline ends. The CDR3 length is 12 residues. The germline gives CDR1 SGHVS, CDR2 FQNEAQ. The CDR3 protein is CASSPVYVPLHF. Here the CDR3 DNA reads TGTGCCAGCAGCCCCGTATACGTTCCCCTCCACTTT.

This clone showed up just a few times. The J gene is TRBJ1-1, the V gene TRBV5-1; TRBD1 agrees at 8 bases. The V gene's germline CDR1 is SGHRS and CDR2 YFSETQ. This CDR3 is built from 14 residues. The ends lost 5 bases at V and 1 base at J; junction bases unmatched: 4. CDR3 amino acids: CASRRGQENTEAFF. The DNA of the CDR3 is TGCGCCAGCAGGCGGGGACAGGAGAACACTGAAGCTTTCTTT.

This clone occurred a few times. The genes are TRBV7-9 and TRBJ1-6; D call uncertain. Deletions cut 0 bases from V and 4 bases from J, with 10 bases between. The CDR3 is 16 residues long. The germline CDR1 and CDR2 sequences are SEHNR and FQNEAQ (reference sequence). The CDR3 sequence: CASSLALTRYNSPLHF. In DNA, the CDR3 is TGTGCCAGCAGCTTAGCACTGACGCGGTATAATTCACCCCTCCACTTT.

This sequence joins TRBV2 and TRBJ1-2; 9 nucleotides agree with TRBD1. V shed 7 bases, J shed 5 bases, and the junction held 11 bases outside the gene matches. CDR1 is SNHLY, CDR2 FYNNEI, per germline. The CDR3 totals 15 residues. In DNA form, the CDR3 reads TGTGCCAGCACCGAAACCGGGACAGGGTTATATGGCTACACCTTC. It specifies CASTETGTGLYGYTF.

The chain uses TRBV7-9 and TRBJ1-1; D is ambiguous. CDR1 is SEHNR and CDR2 is FQNEAQ in the germline V gene (reference sequence). The CDR3 sequence is 16 residues long. The germline V and J ends were trimmed by 4 bases and 1 base, with 16 bases remaining between them. The CDR3: CASSWERVAWNTEAFF. CDR3 coding DNA: TGTGCCAGCAGCTGGGAACGGGTCGCTTGGAACACTGAAGCTTTCTTT.

The chain uses TRBV27 and TRBJ1-1; D ambiguous. The length of the CDR3 is 13 residues. Germline assignment: CDR1 MNHEY and CDR2 SMNVEV (reference sequence). The ends were cut back, 3 bases at V and 1 base at J, with 6 bases in the middle. For the CDR3, the DNA is TGTGCCAGCAGTTTGCAGGCGAACACTGAAGCTTTCTTT. Translation: CASSLQANTEAFF.

A word on this clone: Relative to the germline gene, one junction end is altered; a read error may explain this. This chain uses TRBV6-1 with TRBJ1-2; 7 bases are a match to TRBD1. The CDR3 loop spans 12 amino acids. Germline V lookup: CDR1 MNHNS, CDR2 SASEGT. The CDR3 region has the DNA TGTGCCAGCAGAACCGAAGGGGGCAGCCGTTCCTTC. It codes for CASRTEGGSRSF.

The V call is TRBV5-8, the J call TRBJ2-7; possible D gene TRBD1, 6 bases. This CDR3 has 16 amino acids. V lost 4 bases to trimming and J lost 4 bases, with 21 bases between them. Germline V lookup: CDR1 SGHTS, CDR2 YDEGEE. CDR3 DNA sequence: TGTGCCAGCAGCACAATCCCTGACAGGCTAACTTACGAGCAGTACTTC. Encoded protein: CASSTIPDRLTYEQYF.

This chain joins TRBV7-9 and TRBJ2-5; TRBD1 aligns across 8 bases. J gave up 0 bases and V 8 bases, and 5 bases lay outside the gene matches. Germline-derived CDR1 and CDR2 are SEHNR and FQNEAQ (reference sequence). The CDR3 runs 14 residues. CDR3 protein: CASGRGLDQETQYF. CDR3 bases: TGTGCCAGCGGCAGGGGGCTTGACCAAGAGACCCAGTACTTC.

The chain employs TRBV11-2 and TRBJ1-6; D is possibly TRBD1 (5 bases). Per the germline V gene, CDR1 is SGHAT and CDR2 is FQNNGV. The CDR3 is 13 residues long. V shed 5 bases and J shed 7 bases, with 9 bases lying between them. The CDR3 DNA sequence: TGTGCCAGCAGCACGACAGTAAATTCACCCCTCCACTTT. Amino acid sequence: CASSTTVNSPLHF.

The CDR3 sequence: CASSLGGLAKYNEQFF. The CDR3 DNA is TGTGCCAGCAGCTTAGGGGGACTAGCGAAGTACAATGAGCAGTTCTTC. This sequence joins TRBV13 and TRBJ2-1; TRBD2 matches at 10 bases. This CDR3 spans 16 amino acids. J gave up 4 bases and V 0 bases, and 3 bases lay outside the gene matches. Germline values: CDR1 PRHDT, CDR2 FYEKMQ (reference sequence).

The chain links TRBV6-5 to TRBJ1-5, with no clear D. The CDR3 has 12 residues. CDR1 is MNHEY and CDR2 is SVGAGI in the germline V gene. The V end was cut by 6 bases, the J end by 3 bases, with 6 bases between. The CDR3: CASSPPNQPQHF. In DNA form, the CDR3 reads TGTGCCAGCAGCCCGCCCAATCAGCCCCAGCATTTT.

V gene TRBV18 combines with J gene TRBJ2-5; 10 nucleotides match TRBD2. The J call may be wrong; the DNA end is better matched by TRBJ2-7. Germline V gene lookup returns CDR1 KGHSH and CDR2 LQKENI. The CDR3 is made up of 20 amino acids. Here the CDR3 DNA reads TGTGCCAGCTCACCGCAAGTTGAGGTAGCGGGGGGCCAGTCTCTCTACGAGCAGTACTTC. Amino acids: CASSPQVEVAGGQSLYEQYF.

The chain joins TRBV28 to TRBJ2-7; TRBD1 aligns across 10 bases. Germline CDR1 and CDR2: MDHEN and SYDVKM. The junction had 6 bases not matched to a gene; V was cut back by 5 bases and J by 2 bases. The CDR3 spans 15 residues. CDR3 DNA: TGTGCCAGCAGTCCCAGACAGGGGGCCGCCTACGAGCAGTACTTC. It is translated as CASSPRQGAAYEQYF. Full variable domain (remainder filled in from reference TRBV28 and TRBJ2-7): DVKVTQSSRYLVKRTGEKVFLECVQDMDHENMFWYRQDPGLGLRLIYFSYDVKMKEKGDIPEGYSVSREKKERFSLILESASTNQTSMYLCASSPRQGAAYEQYFGPGTRLTVT.